This record covers a single TCR beta chain. Its antigen is still unknown. Library preparation (for TCRbeta) was performed with unique molecular identifiers. TCRdb reanalysed the PCR reads using MiXCR and keeps one entry per CDR3 protein. The sample includes around 300,000 distinct CDR3 sequences, 11% of them seen just once. The sample comes from a study of T-cell reconstitution after alpha-beta-depleted transplantation in children. The germline gives CDR1 SGHNT, CDR2 YYREEE (reference sequence). The CDR3 has 16 residues. The V gene lost 0 bases and the J gene lost 8 bases, with 17 bases spanning the gap. Notes on the study in general: A year post-transplant, T-cell counts and diversity derived mostly from newly produced T cells.

This sample comprised peripheral blood, obtained 180 days after TCRalphabeta/CD19-depleted stem cell transplant. This clonotype originated in a male patient aged 2-15 years who had a stem cell transplant for chronic granulomatous disease, so the T cells may come from the graft donor. This rearrangement joins TRBV5-4 to TRBJ2-2; the D call may be TRBD1 or TRBD2 (6 bases each). The CDR3 loop reads CASSLAGLTGTGELFF. The CDR3 coding sequence is TGTGCCAGCAGCTTGGCCGGACTAACCGGGACAGGGGAGCTGTTTTTT.